Presented here are 15 T cell receptor beta chains from one specimen sequenced in a study of blood T cell repertoires in COVID-19. Sequenced by immunoSEQ multiplex PCR; TCRdb stores in-frame clones only, minus some. The table shows about 170,000 clones, with approximately 92% occurring only once. The sequencing input was peripheral blood. Receptors originate from a woman aged 45-65 years with acute or convalescent COVID-19.

In its sample, this clone was seen once. V and J are TRBV6-1 and TRBJ1-6, with D possibly TRBD1 on 5 matching bases. With 0 bases removed from V and 3 bases from J, the gap between germline ends came to 9 bases. Per the germline V gene, CDR1 is MNHNS and CDR2 is SASEGT. This CDR3 is 16 amino acids long. The CDR3 is CASSEAQGYYNSPLHF. CDR3 nucleotides: TGTGCCAGCAGTGAAGCTCAGGGCTACTATAATTCACCCCTCCACTTT.

The chain uses TRBV9 and TRBJ1-2; D call uncertain. Between the trimmed V and J ends, which lost 2 bases and 4 bases, there was a span of 12 bases. Germline lookup yields CDR1 SGDLS and CDR2 YYNGEE. The CDR3 sequence is 14 residues long. CDR3 residues: CASSVDGSSYGYTF. CDR3 DNA sequence: TGTGCCAGCAGCGTTGACGGGTCTTCCTATGGCTACACCTTC. The entire variable domain, with the rest obtained from reference TRBV9 and TRBJ1-2, is as follows: DSGVTQTPKHLITATGQRVTLRCSPRSGDLSVYWYQQSLDQGLQFLIQYYNGEERAKGNILERFSAQQFPDLHSELNLSSLELGDSALYFCASSVDGSSYGYTFGSGTRLTVV.

This clone was seen only a few times. This sequence joins TRBV6-5 and TRBJ2-1; 9 bases match TRBD2. V shed 1 base and J 5 bases; nucleotides not matched to a gene: 3. The CDR3 extends over 15 amino acids. In germline, CDR1 is MNHEY, CDR2 SVGAGI. DNA of the CDR3: TGTGCCAGCAGTTACTTGGGCGGGAGGGACAATGAGCAGTTCTTC. Translation: CASSYLGGRDNEQFF.

In this sample, this clone turned up once. This chain joins TRBV4-2 and TRBJ1-1, with D possibly being TRBD1 (5 bases). The V end lost 7 bases, the J end lost 1 base, and 19 bases lay between the germline ends. This CDR3 spans 16 amino acids. Germline V gene lookup returns CDR1 LGHNA and CDR2 YNFKEQ. The CDR3 DNA reads TGTGCCAGCACCCCGACAGCAATCGTTGGGAACACTGAAGCTTTCTTT. Translated: CASTPTAIVGNTEAFF.

V usage is TRBV27 and J usage is TRBJ2-7, with 13 nucleotides matching TRBD2. There are 15 residues in the CDR3. Germline CDR1 is MNHEY and CDR2 is SMNVEV (reference sequence). V lost 4 bases, J lost 5 bases, and 5 bases stayed unmatched. CDR3 sequence (DNA): TGTGCCAGCAGTTCACTAGGACTAGCGGGAGACGAGCAGTACTTC. This codes for CASSSLGLAGDEQYF.

The rearrangement joins TRBV7-2 to TRBJ1-5; 7 bases agree with TRBD1. Trimming cost V 5 bases and J 2 bases; bases outside gene matches: 6. CDR1 and CDR2 (germline): SGHTA, FQGNSA. The CDR3 extends over 15 amino acids. The CDR3 protein is CASSARQGGNQPQHF. CDR3 sequence (DNA): TGTGCCAGCAGCGCTCGACAGGGAGGCAATCAGCCCCAGCATTTT. Based on the CDR3 plus reference TRBV7-2 and TRBJ1-5, the full variable domain is GAGVSQSPSNKVTEKGKDVELRCDPISGHTALYWYRQSLGQGLEFLIYFQGNSAPDKSGLPSDRFSAERTGGSVSTLTIQRTQQEDSAVYLCASSARQGGNQPQHFGDGTRLSIL.

V is TRBV6-5 and J is TRBJ1-5, with TRBD1 matching 8 bases. The CDR3 loop spans 15 amino acids. The V and J ends lost 5 bases and 4 bases, in that order; junction bases with no gene match: 7. The V gene's germline CDR1 is MNHEY and CDR2 SVGAGI. The CDR3 DNA is TGTGCCAGCAGTCGCCGGGACAGGCCAAATCAGCCCCAGCATTTT. Residues: CASSRRDRPNQPQHF.

The chain employs TRBV7-9 and TRBJ2-6; TRBD1 is a possible D gene (6 bases). Trimming shortened V by 3 bases and J by 0 bases, and 12 bases separated the two germline ends. This CDR3 contains 17 residues. The germline CDR1 and CDR2 sequences are SEHNR and FQNEAQ (reference sequence). CDR3 coding DNA: TGTGCCAGCAGCTTTGGGACACTTATCTCTGGGGCCAACGTCCTGACTTTC. The encoded protein is CASSFGTLISGANVLTF. The full variable domain, its missing parts supplied by reference TRBV7-9 and TRBJ2-6, is DTGVSQNPRHKITKRGQNVTFRCDPISEHNRLYWYRQTLGQGPEFLTYFQNEAQLEKSRLLSDRFSAERPKGSFSTLEIQRTEQGDSAMYLCASSFGTLISGANVLTFGAGSRLTVL.

The genes are TRBV11-3 and TRBJ2-2, with a tentative D call TRBD1 (5 bases). V lost 1 base to trimming and J lost 0 bases, with 9 bases between them. Germline CDR1 reads SGHNT; CDR2 reads YENEEA. The CDR3 is made up of 16 amino acids. As DNA, the CDR3 is TGTGCCAGCAGCTTAGTGGGGCCCCCGAACACCGGGGAGCTGTTTTTT. As protein: CASSLVGPPNTGELFF.

This clone showed up just once. This chain uses TRBV19 with TRBJ1-2; 9 positions match TRBD1. CDR3 length: 14 residues. Germline-derived CDR1 and CDR2 are LNHDA and SQIVND (reference sequence). The junction had 5 bases not matched to a gene; V was cut back by 7 bases and J by 2 bases. For the CDR3, the DNA is TGTGCCAGTACCCCGGACAGGGGAAACTATGGCTACACCTTC. It yields the protein CASTPDRGNYGYTF.

The chain uses TRBV5-4 and TRBJ2-7; D is perhaps TRBD2 (7 bases). CDR1 is SGHNT and CDR2 is YYREEE in the germline V gene (reference sequence). The V gene lost 7 bases and the J gene lost 7 bases, with 21 bases spanning the gap. This CDR3 has 14 amino acids. CDR3 in amino acids: CASASRGRGPEQYF. DNA for the CDR3: TGTGCCAGCGCATCGAGGGGGAGGGGCCCTGAGCAGTACTTC. Full variable domain (outside the CDR3, taken from reference TRBV5-4 and TRBJ2-7): ETGVTQSPTHLIKTRGQQVTLRCSSQSGHNTVSWYQQALGQGPQFIFQYYREEENGRGNFPPRFSGLQFPNYSSELNVNALELDDSALYLCASASRGRGPEQYFGPGTRLTVT.

The V gene is TRBV7-2, the J gene TRBJ2-7; 9 bases match TRBD2. The ends lost 4 bases at V and 0 bases at J; junction bases unmatched: 13. The germline CDR1 and CDR2 sequences are SGHTA and FQGNSA. This CDR3 has 18 amino acids. As DNA, the CDR3 is TGTGCCAGCAGCTCCAGCTTTGCTAGCGGGGTCCTCTCCTACGAGCAGTACTTC. The encoded protein is CASSSSFASGVLSYEQYF.

This clone came up once. The CDR3 DNA is TGTGCCAGCAGTAGTGGACAGGGGGCTCGAGATACGCAGTATTTT. This sequence encodes CASSSGQGARDTQYF. The genes are TRBV27 and TRBJ2-3; TRBD1 agrees at 11 bases. CDR3 length: 15 residues. The J segment lost 5 bases and the V segment lost 5 bases, leaving 6 bases of the junction unmatched. Germline CDR1 and CDR2: MNHEY and SMNVEV (reference sequence).

The J gene is TRBJ1-5, the V gene TRBV4-1; the D is unclear. The germline V gene encodes CDR1 MGHRA and CDR2 YSYEKL. Trimming removed 0 bases at V and 8 bases at J, with 14 bases between. The CDR3 runs to 15 residues. CDR3: CASSQDLEGWEPQHF. The CDR3 DNA sequence: TGCGCCAGCAGCCAAGATTTAGAGGGTTGGGAGCCCCAGCATTTT.

The chain carries TRBV5-4 and TRBJ2-3; 8 nucleotides align to TRBD2. Germline-derived CDR1 and CDR2 are SGHNT and YYREEE (reference sequence). J was trimmed by 4 bases and V by 1 base; bases with no gene match: 5. This CDR3 spans 15 amino acids. The CDR3 nucleotides are TGTGCCAGCAGCTTGACTAGCGGTATCGCAGATACGCAGTATTTT. Translating it yields CASSLTSGIADTQYF. Based on the CDR3 plus reference TRBV5-4 and TRBJ2-3, the full variable domain is ETGVTQSPTHLIKTRGQQVTLRCSSQSGHNTVSWYQQALGQGPQFIFQYYREEENGRGNFPPRFSGLQFPNYSSELNVNALELDDSALYLCASSLTSGIADTQYFGPGTRLTVL.